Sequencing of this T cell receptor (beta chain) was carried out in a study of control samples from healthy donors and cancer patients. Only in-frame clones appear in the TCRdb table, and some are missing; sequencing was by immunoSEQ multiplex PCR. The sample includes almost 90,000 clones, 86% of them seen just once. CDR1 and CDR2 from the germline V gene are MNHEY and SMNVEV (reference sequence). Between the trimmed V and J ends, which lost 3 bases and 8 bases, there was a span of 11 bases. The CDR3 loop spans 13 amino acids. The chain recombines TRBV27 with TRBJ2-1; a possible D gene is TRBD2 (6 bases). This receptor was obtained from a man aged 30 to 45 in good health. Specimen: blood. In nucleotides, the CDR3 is TGTGCCAGCAGTTTCCAGGGAGGAGATGAGCAGTTCTTC. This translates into CASSFQGGDEQFF.